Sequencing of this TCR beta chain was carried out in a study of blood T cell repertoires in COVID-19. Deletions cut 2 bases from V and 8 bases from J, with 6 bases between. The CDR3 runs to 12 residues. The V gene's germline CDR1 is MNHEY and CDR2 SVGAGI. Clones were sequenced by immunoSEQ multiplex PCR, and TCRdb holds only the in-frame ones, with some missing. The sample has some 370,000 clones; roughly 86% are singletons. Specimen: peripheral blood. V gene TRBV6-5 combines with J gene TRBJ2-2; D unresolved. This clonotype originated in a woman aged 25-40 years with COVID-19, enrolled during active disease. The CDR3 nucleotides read TGTGCCAGCAGTTACCCCACAGGGGAGCTGTTTTTT. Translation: CASSYPTGELFF.